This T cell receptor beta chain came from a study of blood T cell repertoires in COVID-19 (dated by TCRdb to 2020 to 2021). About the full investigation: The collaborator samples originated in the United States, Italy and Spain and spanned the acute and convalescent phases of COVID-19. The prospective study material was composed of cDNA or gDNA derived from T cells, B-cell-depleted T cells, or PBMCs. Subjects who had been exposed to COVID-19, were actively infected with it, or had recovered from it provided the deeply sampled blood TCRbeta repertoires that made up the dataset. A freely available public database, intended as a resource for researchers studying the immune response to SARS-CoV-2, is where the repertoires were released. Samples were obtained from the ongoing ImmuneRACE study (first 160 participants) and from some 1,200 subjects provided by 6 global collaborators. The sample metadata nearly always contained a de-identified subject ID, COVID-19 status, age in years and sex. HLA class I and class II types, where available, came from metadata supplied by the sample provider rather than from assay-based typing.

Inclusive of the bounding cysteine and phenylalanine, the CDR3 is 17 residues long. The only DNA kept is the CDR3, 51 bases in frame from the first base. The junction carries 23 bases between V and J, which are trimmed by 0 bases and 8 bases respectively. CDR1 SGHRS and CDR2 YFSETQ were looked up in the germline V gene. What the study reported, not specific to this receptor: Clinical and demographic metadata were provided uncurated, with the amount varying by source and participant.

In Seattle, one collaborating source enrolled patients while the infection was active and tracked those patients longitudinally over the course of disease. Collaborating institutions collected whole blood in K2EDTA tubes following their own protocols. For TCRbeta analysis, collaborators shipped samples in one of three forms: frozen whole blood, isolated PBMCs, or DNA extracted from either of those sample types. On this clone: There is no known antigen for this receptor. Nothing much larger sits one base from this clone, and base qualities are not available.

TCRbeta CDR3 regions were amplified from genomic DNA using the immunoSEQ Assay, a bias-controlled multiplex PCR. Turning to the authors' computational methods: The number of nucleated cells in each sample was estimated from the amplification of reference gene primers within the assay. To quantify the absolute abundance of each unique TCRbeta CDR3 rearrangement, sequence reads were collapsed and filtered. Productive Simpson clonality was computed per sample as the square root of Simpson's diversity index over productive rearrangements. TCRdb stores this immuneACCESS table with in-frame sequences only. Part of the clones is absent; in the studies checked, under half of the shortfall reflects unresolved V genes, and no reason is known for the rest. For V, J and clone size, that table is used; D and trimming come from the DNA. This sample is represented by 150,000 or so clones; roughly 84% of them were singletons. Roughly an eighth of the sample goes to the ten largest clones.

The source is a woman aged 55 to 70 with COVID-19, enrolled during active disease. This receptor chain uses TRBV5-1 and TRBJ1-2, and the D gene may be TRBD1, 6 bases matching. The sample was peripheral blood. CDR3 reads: CASSLVAGGRGYAGYTF. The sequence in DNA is TGCGCCAGCAGCTTGGTAGCGGGGGGCCGGGGGTACGCCGGCTACACCTTC.